This T cell receptor (beta chain) was found in a study of T cell responses to AZD1222 COVID-19 vaccine. Study outcomes and limitations: All repertoire sampling was performed exclusively after the peak T cell response.

The CDR3 totals 13 residues. V lost 3 bases to trimming and J lost 0 bases, with 5 bases between them. Germline CDR1 MNHNS, CDR2 SASEGT. With respect to this clone: The target antigen is unknown. Other DNA sequences of this sample code for an identical CDR3.

TCRdb keeps only in-frame clones here, not all; method: immunoSEQ multiplex PCR. Of over 100,000 clones in the sample, nearly 90% were seen once. The sequence derives from an adult in good health. Source: peripheral blood, taken on day 0 of AZD1222 vaccination. V and J are TRBV6-1 and TRBJ1-1; D is undetermined. The chain's CDR3 is CASSETLNTEAFF. In DNA form, the CDR3 reads TGTGCCAGCAGTGAGACACTGAACACTGAAGCTTTCTTT.